The sequence of this T cell receptor (beta chain) was determined in a study of radiotherapy plus CTLA-4 blockade in lung cancer. The wider study: Objective responses arose in about 18% of patients, and 31% experienced disease control.

The table came from immunoSEQ multiplex PCR; TCRdb's copy has only in-frame clones and leaves some out. The sample includes roughly 70,000 clones, around 87% of them seen just once. Alongside CTLA-4 blockade with ipilimumab, patients with chemo-refractory metastatic non-small-cell lung cancer received focal radiation. Trimming left V 3 bases short and J 7 bases short, with 9 bases between. Germline V gives CDR1 MNHNS, CDR2 SASEGT. This CDR3 is built from 13 residues. This clone was observed a few times. Sequenced material: peripheral blood, taken from a patient treated with radiotherapy plus ipilimumab. The chain uses TRBV6-1 and TRBJ2-2; D is unresolved. This clonotype originated in a human donor with non-small cell lung cancer that progressed on radiotherapy plus ipilimumab. This chain's CDR3 is CASSDQLFGELFF. CDR3 nucleotide sequence: TGTGCCAGCAGTGACCAACTCTTCGGGGAGCTGTTTTTT.